Presented here are 2 T cell receptor beta chains from one specimen sequenced in a study of T cells in women clearing cervical HPV infection. Only in-frame clones appear in the TCRdb table, and some are missing; sequencing was by immunoSEQ multiplex PCR. The sample includes 40,000 to 60,000 clones. Sequenced: blood buffy coat. The receptors stem from a woman between 18 and 70 years old with a cervical HPV16 infection that either progressed to CIN3+ or cleared (not recorded which).

A remark on this clone: Sequencing ends 3 residues short of the CDR3 end; the germline J gene provides the rest. The V and J genes are TRBV18 and TRBJ2-5, with 8 bases lining up with TRBD1. This CDR3 is 16 amino acids long. V shed 3 bases and J 3 bases; nucleotides not matched to a gene: 9. CDR1 is KGHSH, CDR2 LQKENI, per germline. CDR3 sequence: CASSPAGGAWEETQYF. CDR3 DNA (partial): TGTGCCAGCTCACCTGCAGGGGGCGCTTGGGAAGAGACC.

In the case of this clone: The read halts 3 residues ahead of the CDR3 end, with the missing end drawn from the germline J gene. The V call is TRBV28, the J call TRBJ2-2; the D is unclear. The CDR3 runs 14 residues. Trimming took off 3 bases at V and 3 bases at J, with 8 bases between the two ends. Germline assignment: CDR1 MDHEN and CDR2 SYDVKM. Partial CDR3 DNA: TGTGCCAGCAGTTTCCAGGCCTACACCGGGGAG. This translates into CASSFQAYTGE. From start to end, the CDR3 is CASSFQAYTGELFF.